The 24 T cell receptor beta chains in this list originate from one sample, sequenced in a study of blood T cell repertoires in COVID-19. Only in-frame clones appear in the TCRdb table, and some are missing; sequencing was by immunoSEQ multiplex PCR. The sample has over 250,000 clones; about 88% are singletons. Specimen: peripheral blood. Receptors originate from a man aged 60 to 75 who had recovered from COVID-19.

The rearrangement links TRBV19 to TRBJ2-7, with D perhaps TRBD1 (6 bases). The CDR3 is made up of 15 amino acids. Trimming removed 0 bases from V and 6 bases from J, with 15 bases in between. CDR1 and CDR2 (germline): LNHDA, SQIVND (reference sequence). The CDR3 nucleotides are TGTGCCAGTAGTATAGATTTCGGCCAGGGGTTCGAGCAGTACTTC. Encoded protein: CASSIDFGQGFEQYF.

This chain uses TRBV13 with TRBJ1-1; D is undetermined. CDR1 is PRHDT and CDR2 is FYEKMQ in the germline V gene (reference sequence). The V and J ends lost 0 bases and 1 base respectively, with 6 bases between them. The CDR3 totals 14 residues. DNA for the CDR3: TGTGCCAGCAGCTTAGGCGGAGGGAACACTGAAGCTTTCTTT. It specifies CASSLGGGNTEAFF.

This clone was seen only a few times. This rearrangement joins TRBV19 to TRBJ1-5; 11 bases are a match to TRBD1. This CDR3 has 14 residues. The germline CDR1 and CDR2 sequences are LNHDA and SQIVND (reference sequence). Trimming at V came to 4 bases and at J to 7 bases, leaving 3 bases not matched to a gene. In DNA form, the CDR3 reads TGTGCCAGTAGTAGGACAGGGGGCCGACAGCCCCAGCATTTT. Translated: CASSRTGGRQPQHF.

This chain uses TRBV28 with TRBJ2-3, with 9 positions matching TRBD2. There are 16 residues in the CDR3. V was pared by 4 bases and J by 5 bases, with 10 bases of the junction left unmatched. Per the germline V gene, CDR1 is MDHEN and CDR2 is SYDVKM. DNA for the CDR3: TGTGCCAGCAGTTCGCCCAGCGGGGGGCCCGGAGATACGCAGTATTTT. Protein: CASSSPSGGPGDTQYF.

This chain connects TRBV7-3 to TRBJ1-2; 10 bases are shared with TRBD1. V was clipped by 6 bases and J by 8 bases; unmatched bases: 12. CDR1 is SGHTA, CDR2 FQGTGA, per germline. The CDR3 has 15 residues. CDR3 amino acids: CASRPIRDRGGGYTF. In DNA form, the CDR3 reads TGTGCCAGCAGGCCTATCCGGGACAGGGGAGGGGGCTACACCTTC.

The chain carries TRBV7-3 and TRBJ1-2, with a weak D call TRBD1 (6 bases). The CDR3 runs 13 residues. Looked up from germline, CDR1 is SGHTA and CDR2 is FQGTGA. V lost 2 bases and J 8 bases, leaving 12 bases between the germline ends. The CDR3 DNA reads as TGTGCCAGCAGCTTAGGCCAGGGGTTAGGCTACACCTTC. As protein: CASSLGQGLGYTF.

V and J are TRBV2 and TRBJ2-3; TRBD2 agrees at 12 bases. This CDR3 spans 15 amino acids. V shed 2 bases, J shed 8 bases, and the junction held 5 bases outside the gene matches. Germline values: CDR1 SNHLY, CDR2 FYNNEI. CDR3 nucleotide sequence: TGTGCCAGCAGTGAACTAGCGGGGGGGCGAGGTACGCAGTATTTT. It encodes CASSELAGGRGTQYF.

The chain is built from TRBV19 and TRBJ2-7, with D possibly being TRBD1 (5 bases). The germline CDR1 and CDR2 sequences are LNHDA and SQIVND (reference sequence). Trimming cost V 3 bases and J 3 bases, with 12 bases left between them. The CDR3 has 14 amino acids. The CDR3 reads CASSIGANVYEQYF. The CDR3 DNA is TGTGCCAGTAGTATTGGGGCGAATGTCTACGAGCAGTACTTC.

A few counts support this clone. The J gene is TRBJ1-4, the V gene TRBV5-5, with TRBD1 matching over 7 bases. Germline V gene data show CDR1 as SGHKS and CDR2 as YYEKEE (reference sequence). The CDR3 is 18 residues long. The trim removed 0 bases at V and 4 bases at J, leaving 12 bases unmatched. The CDR3 protein is CASSLVILGGSVNEKLFF. The CDR3 nucleotides are TGTGCCAGCAGCTTGGTCATACTAGGGGGCTCGGTTAATGAAAAACTGTTTTTT.

The chain is built from TRBV3-1 (or the pseudogene TRBV3-2) and TRBJ2-7, with D maybe TRBD1 (5 bases). Germline V gene sequence: CDR1 LGHDT, CDR2 YNNKEL (reference sequence). V was pared by 4 bases and J by 2 bases, with 18 bases between. This CDR3 is built from 16 residues. The CDR3 DNA reads as TGTGCCAGCAGCCCCAATCACGGACACTTAGCCTACGAGCAGTACTTC. This codes for CASSPNHGHLAYEQYF.

The CDR3 loop is CATTLAAVSTDTQYF. CDR3 sequence (DNA): TGTGCCACCACTCTAGCGGCCGTCAGCACAGATACGCAGTATTTT. This chain joins TRBV2 and TRBJ2-3; TRBD2 aligns across 7 bases. V trimming: 10 bases; J trimming: 0 bases; junction bases outside the gene matches: 10. CDR1 SNHLY and CDR2 FYNNEI come from the germline V gene. There are 15 residues in the CDR3.

This rearrangement joins TRBV19 to TRBJ1-2; D unresolved. The germline V gene encodes CDR1 LNHDA and CDR2 SQIVND (reference sequence). The CDR3 totals 13 residues. V was shortened by 7 bases and J by 3 bases, with 12 bases between the two germline ends. The CDR3 region has the DNA TGTGCCAGTACCTATCCTTCTGACTATGGCTACACCTTC. Its protein product is CASTYPSDYGYTF.

This clone was recorded only once. CDR3 protein: CASSPALGVGSYNEQFF. In nucleotides, the CDR3 is TGTGCCAGCAGCCCCGCCTTGGGAGTCGGAAGCTACAATGAGCAGTTCTTC. The chain has TRBV7-3 and TRBJ2-1; a weak D match, TRBD2 (5 bases). The germline V and J ends were trimmed by 5 bases and 3 bases, with 20 bases remaining between them. Germline loops: CDR1 SGHTA, CDR2 FQGTGA. This CDR3 region has 17 residues.

The chain couples TRBV14 to TRBJ1-3; 7 bases align to TRBD1. The ends lost 3 bases at V and 4 bases at J; junction bases unmatched: 9. The CDR3 contains 16 residues. Germline CDR1 and CDR2: SGHDN and FVKESK. DNA of the CDR3: TGTGCCAGCAGCCACGCAGGGGGGACGTCCGGAAACACCATATATTTT. Amino acid sequence: CASSHAGGTSGNTIYF.

J is TRBJ2-7 and V is TRBV7-2; 7 nucleotides match TRBD2. Germline V gene lookup returns CDR1 SGHTA and CDR2 FQGNSA. The CDR3 has 14 residues. Germline trimming cut 5 bases from V and 4 bases from J; bases unmatched to any gene: 8. The CDR3 here is CASSPQRGAYEQYF. CDR3 nucleotide sequence: TGTGCCAGCAGCCCACAGCGGGGTGCGTACGAGCAGTACTTC.

This chain links TRBV12-5 with TRBJ1-4; D is uncertain. V lost 5 bases and J lost 7, with 17 bases in between. Germline V gene lookup returns CDR1 LGHNT and CDR2 FRNRAP. This CDR3 spans 15 amino acids. The DNA of the CDR3 is TGTGCTAGTGGTCCCTATCCCGGGAAGGGTGAAAAACTGTTTTTT. Its protein is CASGPYPGKGEKLFF. Supplemented by reference TRBV12-5 and TRBJ1-4, the full variable domain reads DARVTQTPRHKVTEMGQEVTMRCQPILGHNTVFWYRQTMMQGLELLAYFRNRAPLDDSGMPKDRFSAEMPDATLATLKIQPSEPRDSAVYFCASGPYPGKGEKLFFGSGTQLSVL.

With respect to this clone: An end of the junction differs from the germline gene, which may be a read error. V is TRBV7-9 and J is TRBJ2-4; 9 bases map to TRBD1. The CDR3 is made up of 15 amino acids. Germline lookup yields CDR1 SEHNR and CDR2 FQNEAQ (reference sequence). The CDR3 here is CASSLAGTGWDIQYF. The CDR3 coding sequence is TGTGCCAGCAGCCTAGCTGGGACAGGGTGGGACATTCAGTACTTC. The complete variable domain, with remaining parts taken from reference TRBV7-9 and TRBJ2-4, reads DTGVSQNPRHKITKRGQNVTFRCDPISEHNRLYWYRQTLGQGPEFLTYFQNEAQLEKSRLLSDRFSAERPKGSFSTLEIQRTEQGDSAMYLCASSLAGTGWDIQYFGAGTRLSVL.

The gene calls are TRBV3-1 (or the pseudogene TRBV3-2) and TRBJ2-7; weak D call: TRBD2 (7 bases). Per the germline V gene, CDR1 is LGHDT and CDR2 is YNNKEL (reference sequence). V gave up 4 bases and J gave up 2 bases, with 21 bases separating them. This CDR3 is 17 amino acids long. CDR3 residues: CASSRSVGGGAPYEQYF. The CDR3 DNA sequence: TGTGCCAGCAGCCGCTCTGTGGGAGGGGGGGCCCCCTACGAGCAGTACTTC.

This clone was picked up one time. J is TRBJ1-1 and V is TRBV27; tentatively, D is TRBD1 (5 bases). Germline V gene data show CDR1 as MNHEY and CDR2 as SMNVEV (reference sequence). The CDR3 consists of 13 residues. V shed 1 base and J shed 3 bases, with 6 bases lying between them. The CDR3: CASSLFRDTEAFF. CDR3 bases: TGTGCCAGCAGTTTATTCAGGGACACTGAAGCTTTCTTT.

This clone was recorded once. The sample has other DNA sequences that encode this CDR3 too. The chain combines TRBV18 with TRBJ2-5, with unresolved D. V gave up 3 bases and J gave up 0 bases, with 2 bases separating them. There are 12 residues in the CDR3. The germline gives CDR1 KGHSH, CDR2 LQKENI. The CDR3 sequence is CASSPYQETQYF. The CDR3 coding sequence is TGTGCCAGCTCACCCTACCAAGAGACCCAGTACTTC.

The chain combines TRBV7-7 with TRBJ2-5, with D perhaps matching TRBD2 (5 bases). Germline-derived CDR1 and CDR2 are SSHAT and FNYEAQ (reference sequence). V lost 5 bases and J lost 7, with 17 bases in between. The CDR3 runs to 14 residues. CDR3 protein: CASSAGRTRGTQYF. The CDR3 bases are TGTGCCAGCAGCGCCGGACGGACTCGTGGGACCCAGTACTTC.

This clone appeared once. This chain joins TRBV6-5 and TRBJ1-1; D not resolved. Trimming removed 4 bases from V and 4 bases from J, with 19 bases in between. The CDR3 sequence is 16 residues long. Germline V gene lookup returns CDR1 MNHEY and CDR2 SVGAGI. The CDR3 sequence is CASSSPGRGWVTEAFF. The DNA for the CDR3 is TGTGCCAGCAGTTCCCCCGGGCGGGGTTGGGTCACTGAAGCTTTCTTT.

This rearrangement joins TRBV19 to TRBJ1-2; no reliable D call. Deletions cut 6 bases from V and 3 bases from J, with 5 bases between. CDR3 size: 11 residues. From germline, CDR1 is LNHDA and CDR2 SQIVND (reference sequence). The CDR3 bases are TGTGCCAGTAGAACAGACTATGGCTACACCTTC. It codes for CASRTDYGYTF.

The chain employs TRBV7-6 and TRBJ2-3; the match to TRBD2 covers 9 bases. Losses at the gene ends were 5 bases for V and 5 bases for J; bases not matched to a gene: 11. This CDR3 contains 16 residues. CDR1 and CDR2 (germline): SGHVS, FNYEAQ. CDR3 in DNA: TGTGCCAGCAGCCACGTCCGCGGGGGGGCCGGAGATACGCAGTATTTT. Translated: CASSHVRGGAGDTQYF.